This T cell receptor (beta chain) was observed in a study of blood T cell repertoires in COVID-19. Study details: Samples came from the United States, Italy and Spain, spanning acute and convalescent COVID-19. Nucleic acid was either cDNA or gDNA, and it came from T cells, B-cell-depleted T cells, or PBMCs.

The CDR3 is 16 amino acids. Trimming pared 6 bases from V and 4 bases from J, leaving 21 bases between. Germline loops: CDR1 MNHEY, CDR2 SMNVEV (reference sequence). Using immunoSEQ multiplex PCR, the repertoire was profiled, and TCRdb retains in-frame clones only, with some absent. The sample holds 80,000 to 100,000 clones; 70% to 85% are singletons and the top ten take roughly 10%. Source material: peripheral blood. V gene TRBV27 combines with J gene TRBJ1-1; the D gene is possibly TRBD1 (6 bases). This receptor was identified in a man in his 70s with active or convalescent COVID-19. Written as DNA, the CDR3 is TGTGCCAGCAGACCCTACTTAACAGGGATGGGCACTGAAGCTTTCTTT. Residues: CASRPYLTGMGTEAFF.